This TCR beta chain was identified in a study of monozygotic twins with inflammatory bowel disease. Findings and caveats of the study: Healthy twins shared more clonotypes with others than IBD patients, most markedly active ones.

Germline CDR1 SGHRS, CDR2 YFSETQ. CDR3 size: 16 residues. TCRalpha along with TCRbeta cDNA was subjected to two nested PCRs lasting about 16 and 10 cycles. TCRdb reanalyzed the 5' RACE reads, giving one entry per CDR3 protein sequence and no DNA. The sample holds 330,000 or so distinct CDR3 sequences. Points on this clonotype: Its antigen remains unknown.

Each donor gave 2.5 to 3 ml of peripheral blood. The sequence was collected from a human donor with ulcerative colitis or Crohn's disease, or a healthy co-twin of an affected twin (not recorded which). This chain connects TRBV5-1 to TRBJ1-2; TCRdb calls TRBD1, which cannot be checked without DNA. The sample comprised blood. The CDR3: CASSLGPDRGGYGYTF. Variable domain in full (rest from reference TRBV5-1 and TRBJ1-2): KAGVTQTPRYLIKTRGQQVTLSCSPISGHRSVSWYQQTPGQGLQFLFEYFSETQRNKGNFPGRFSGRQFSNSRSEMNVSTLELGDSALYLCASSLGPDRGGYGYTFGSGTRLTVV.